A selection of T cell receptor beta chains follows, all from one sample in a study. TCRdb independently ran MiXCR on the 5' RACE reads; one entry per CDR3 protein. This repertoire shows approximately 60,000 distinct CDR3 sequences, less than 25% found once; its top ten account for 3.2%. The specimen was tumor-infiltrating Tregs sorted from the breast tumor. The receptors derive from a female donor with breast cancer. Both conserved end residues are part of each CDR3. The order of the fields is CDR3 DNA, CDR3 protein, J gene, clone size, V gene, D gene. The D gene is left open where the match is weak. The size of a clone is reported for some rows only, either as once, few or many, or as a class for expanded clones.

CDR3 DNA: TGTGCCAGCAGCTTAACTAACTATGGCTACACCTTC; CDR3 protein: CASSLTNYGYTF; J gene: TRBJ1-2; clone size: few; V gene: TRBV7-9; D gene: -
CDR3 DNA: TGCAGTGCTGAGTTGAGCGCGGGACGAATCTACAATGAGCAGTTCTTC; CDR3 protein: CSAELSAGRIYNEQFF; J gene: TRBJ2-1; clone size: -; V gene: TRBV20-1; D gene: -
CDR3 DNA: TGTGCCAGCAGTTTGGATACCGGGACACAATACGAGCAGTACTTC; CDR3 protein: CASSLDTGTQYEQYF; J gene: TRBJ2-7; clone size: few; V gene: TRBV12-3/TRBV12-4; D gene: -
CDR3 DNA: TGCGCCAGCAGCTTGAGGCAGGGAAACACCGGGGAGCTGTTTTTT; CDR3 protein: CASSLRQGNTGELFF; J gene: TRBJ2-2; clone size: -; V gene: TRBV5-1; D gene: -
CDR3 DNA: TGTGCCAGCAGTGACCCCGGCTTACCATCGACTGAAGCTTTCTTT; CDR3 protein: CASSDPGLPSTEAFF; J gene: TRBJ1-1; clone size: many; V gene: TRBV6-1; D gene: -
CDR3 DNA: TGCAGTGCTAGAATATTAGCGGGACCAAACACAGATACGCAGTATTTT; CDR3 protein: CSARILAGPNTDTQYF; J gene: TRBJ2-3; clone size: -; V gene: TRBV20-1; D gene: TRBD2
CDR3 DNA: TGTGCCAGCAGCGGCGGGGGGGGTCGCACAGATACGCAGTATTTT; CDR3 protein: CASSGGGGRTDTQYF; J gene: TRBJ2-3; clone size: -; V gene: TRBV3-1; D gene: TRBD2
CDR3 DNA: TGCGCCAGCAGCTCCTCGGGACAAACCTACGAGCAGTACTTC; CDR3 protein: CASSSSGQTYEQYF; J gene: TRBJ2-7; clone size: -; V gene: TRBV5-1; D gene: -
CDR3 DNA: TGTGCCAGCAGCCGCGGGCCGGAGGGGCATGAAGCTTTCTTT; CDR3 protein: CASSRGPEGHEAFF; J gene: TRBJ1-1; clone size: many; V gene: TRBV3-1; D gene: -
CDR3 DNA: TGCGCCAGCAGCCCCTCTGGACAGGGGGTCGAAAACATTCAGTACTTC; CDR3 protein: CASSPSGQGVENIQYF; J gene: TRBJ2-4; clone size: few; V gene: TRBV5-1; D gene: TRBD1
CDR3 DNA: TGTGCCAGCAGCCAAGGGGGGCGCGGCGAGCAGTACTTC; CDR3 protein: CASSQGGRGEQYF; J gene: TRBJ2-7; clone size: -; V gene: TRBV3-1; D gene: -
CDR3 DNA: TGTGCCAGCAGCCCCCTAGCGGGTAGTTACAATGAGCAGTTCTTC; CDR3 protein: CASSPLAGSYNEQFF; J gene: TRBJ2-1; clone size: many; V gene: TRBV12-3/TRBV12-4; D gene: TRBD2
CDR3 DNA: TGTGCCAGGGTTGAGCTGTTTTTT; CDR3 protein: CARVELFF; J gene: TRBJ2-2; clone size: -; V gene: TRBV27; D gene: -
CDR3 DNA: TGTGCCAGCTCCCCCACTGGCGGCAGCTACAATGAGCAGTTCTTC; CDR3 protein: CASSPTGGSYNEQFF; J gene: TRBJ2-1; clone size: many; V gene: TRBV6-6; D gene: -
CDR3 DNA: TGTGCCATCAAGGAGTGCCTGTCCTACGAGCAGTACTTC; CDR3 protein: CAIKECLSYEQYF; J gene: TRBJ2-7; clone size: few; V gene: TRBV10-3; D gene: -
CDR3 DNA: TGCGCCAGCAGTGAGTCCCCCGCGGGAGACGACGAGCAGTACTTC; CDR3 protein: CASSESPAGDDEQYF; J gene: TRBJ2-7; clone size: many; V gene: TRBV10-2; D gene: TRBD2
CDR3 DNA: TGTGCCAGCAGCCGCCGGGCGGGCGGTCACGCAGATACGCAGTATTTT; CDR3 protein: CASSRRAGGHADTQYF; J gene: TRBJ2-3; clone size: many; V gene: TRBV7-9; D gene: -
CDR3 DNA: TGTGCCAGCAGTGAACCATTGTACTCTGAGCAGTTCTTC; CDR3 protein: CASSEPLYSEQFF; J gene: TRBJ2-1; clone size: -; V gene: TRBV2; D gene: -
CDR3 DNA: TGCAGTGCTAGAAGCGGGGGCTACAATGAGCAGTGCTTC; CDR3 protein: CSARSGGYNEQCF; J gene: TRBJ2-1; clone size: -; V gene: TRBV20-1; D gene: TRBD2
CDR3 DNA: TGCAGCGTTGGGGCAGGCCGGAGCTCCTACAATGAGCAGTTCTTC; CDR3 protein: CSVGAGRSSYNEQFF; J gene: TRBJ2-1; clone size: many; V gene: TRBV29-1; D gene: -
CDR3 DNA: TGTGCCAGCAGCTTGGGCCTGCCGACCCGGGAGCTGTTTTTT; CDR3 protein: CASSLGLPTRELFF; J gene: TRBJ2-2; clone size: -; V gene: TRBV7-2; D gene: -